A selection of T cell receptor beta chains follows, all from one sample in a study of blood T cell repertoires in COVID-19. The method was immunoSEQ multiplex PCR; TCRdb's version includes in-frame clones alone and lacks a portion of them. The data show about 35,000 clones, more than 70% seen once. Sequencing was carried out using peripheral blood. The receptors were sampled from a man aged 55 to 70 with active or convalescent COVID-19. Each CDR3 is given with its conserved first and last residue.

V gene | CDR3 length | CDR3 protein
TRBV6-5 | 13 | CASSRGRDQPQHF
TRBV4-1 | 16 | CASSQATGRSNQPQHF
TRBV28 | 15 | CASSSSGTGNYGYTF
TRBV6-2/TRBV6-3 | 20 | CASSRRKGGTSGVTADTQYF
TRBV11-3 | 14 | CASSAGGPYNEQFF
TRBV23-1 | 17 | CASSQTAGTEFSDTQYF
TRBV5-6 | 16 | CASSFSGGARTDTQYF
TRBV28 | 13 | CASSRTGQYGYTF
TRBV5-4 | 16 | CASSSDEATSTDTQYF
TRBV6-2/TRBV6-3 | 12 | CASSSSTDTQYF
TRBV11-2 | 12 | CASSLGGGLAFF
TRBV10-3 | 17 | CAISELWIRGGNQPQHF
TRBV3-1/TRBV3-2 | 14 | CASSQWTANYGYTF
TRBV7-2 | 12 | CASSPTRMTQYF
TRBV6-1 | 17 | CASSGRDRGLYNSPLHF
TRBV11-3 | 13 | CASSFQGYNEQFF
TRBV28 | 16 | CASSFGQGSSTIGYTF
TRBV6-5 | 15 | CASRALGQGYTEAFF
TRBV7-8 | 15 | CASSLDRGLDSPLHF
TRBV20-1 | 13 | CSASPGGYSPLHF
TRBV28 | 15 | CASSVPRAGGTEAFF
TRBV6-6 | 15 | CASRDRATGNQPQHF
TRBV5-1 | 19 | CASSNGNSMGQSYNSPLHF
TRBV6-4 | 19 | CASSDLPAGLAGFTGELFF
TRBV6-5 | 14 | CASSYGTGYYGYTF
TRBV4-1 | 15 | CASSQGGSGKETQYF
TRBV5-4 | 15 | CASSLAQGGTGELFF
TRBV19 | 18 | CASSPRGTGGVLNTEAFF
TRBV7-2 | 13 | CASSFRGGQPQHF
TRBV5-1 | 15 | CASSSGVQPYNEQFF
TRBV29-1 | 13 | CSVGWQGGTEAFF
TRBV7-9 | 13 | CASSNRDDYGYTF
TRBV6-2/TRBV6-3 | 15 | CASSRSSGGADTQYF
TRBV11-3 | 12 | CASRPRGDTQYF
TRBV6-6 | 15 | CASSYVALPTDTQYF
TRBV2 | 14 | CATPAGLMNTEAFF
TRBV5-1 | 16 | CASSFSPQATNEKLFF
TRBV27 | 16 | CASSLWGTAATQPQHF
TRBV18 | 16 | CASSPDGGTIGTEAFF
TRBV6-5 | 15 | CASSLGQGAYSPLHF
TRBV6-5 | 13 | CASTEPGSTEAFF
TRBV3-1/TRBV3-2 | 14 | CASSQITGNTEAFF
TRBV5-4 | 17 | CASSPGQKSRGTGELFF
TRBV14 | 17 | CASSQIGGTSGTDTQYF
TRBV2 | 15 | CASRQKTGPNEKLFF